This T cell receptor (beta chain) was sequenced for a study of cytomegalovirus exposure and HLA in healthy donors. Study at large: The platform used for the roughly 110 validation repertoires matched that of the roughly 700 first-cohort repertoires, a later analysis reported. General observations from the study: That first-cohort TCR clusters tended to co-occur in the 90 to 150 validation repertoires was found in a later analysis. Most TCR sequences were rare, but some public TCRs occurred in many donors. Using the classifier, cytomegalovirus status was reportedly diagnosed with high specificity and sensitivity.

The CDR3 is 15 residues long. Germline values: CDR1 SGHTA, CDR2 FQGNSA. The ends were cut back, 1 base at V and 3 bases at J, with 13 bases in the middle. Measured with immunoSEQ multiplex PCR; TCRdb has only the in-frame clones, and not every one. The sample includes 130,000 or so clones, just under 90% of them seen just once. For this clone: The antigen is undetermined.

The clonotype comes from a man aged 25-45 years in good health and CMV-seronegative. This chain links TRBV7-2 with TRBJ2-7; D might be TRBD1 (6 bases). Material: PBMCs. In nucleotides, the CDR3 is TGTGCCAGCAGCTTAGATACAGGGAGTCTCTACGAGCAGTACTTC. It codes for CASSLDTGSLYEQYF.